Following are 14 T cell receptor beta chains from one sample sequenced in a study of blood T cell repertoires in COVID-19. TCRdb keeps only in-frame clones here, not all; method: immunoSEQ multiplex PCR. The profile shows about 170,000 clones, 84% of them singletons. The sequenced material came from peripheral blood. The origin of the receptors is an elderly woman with COVID-19, enrolled during active disease.

The chain couples TRBV6-5 to TRBJ2-2; TRBD1 matches 7 bases. The CDR3 length is 15 residues. Losses at the gene ends were 10 bases for V and 5 bases for J; bases not matched to a gene: 13. Germline lookup yields CDR1 MNHEY and CDR2 SVGAGI. CDR3 amino acids: CATTHLGGRTGELFF. Written as DNA, the CDR3 is TGTGCCACTACCCATCTAGGGGGCAGAACCGGGGAGCTGTTTTTT.

CDR3 in amino acids: CASSVVGWIGNEQFF. The CDR3 nucleotides read TGTGCCAGCAGCGTAGTCGGGTGGATTGGGAATGAGCAGTTCTTC. The chain employs TRBV9 and TRBJ2-1; D gene unclear. Germline CDR1 reads SGDLS; CDR2 reads YYNGEE. This CDR3 contains 15 residues. Trimming took off 0 bases at V and 7 bases at J, with 14 bases between the two ends.

The V and J genes are TRBV6-5 and TRBJ2-7; 7 bases fit TRBD1. Trimming took 2 bases from V and 0 from J; bases not matched to a gene: 7. CDR1 and CDR2 (germline): MNHEY, SVGAGI. The CDR3 totals 16 residues. DNA of the CDR3: TGTGCCAGCAGTTACGGGCCCCGGGACAGCTCCTACGAGCAGTACTTC. It translates to CASSYGPRDSSYEQYF.

The genes are TRBV2 and TRBJ1-3, with TRBD1 matching 9 bases. Trimming cost V 6 bases and J 6 bases; bases outside gene matches: 9. CDR1 is SNHLY and CDR2 is FYNNEI in the germline V gene. The CDR3 totals 15 residues. Here the CDR3 DNA reads TGTGCCAGCAGCGATCGGACAGGGGTTGTAAACACCATATATTTT. This encodes CASSDRTGVVNTIYF.

The chain combines TRBV18 with TRBJ1-2, with D perhaps TRBD1 (5 bases). This CDR3 spans 14 amino acids. CDR1 and CDR2 from the germline V gene are KGHSH and LQKENI. V lost 1 base and J lost 0, with 6 bases in between. CDR3 loop: CASSPRGPNYGYTF. DNA of the CDR3: TGTGCCAGCTCACCACGGGGCCCTAACTATGGCTACACCTTC.

The rearrangement links TRBV7-3 to TRBJ2-1; TRBD2 aligns across 11 bases. The CDR3 is 15 amino acids. V dropped 4 bases and J dropped 7; count of bases not matched to a gene: 6. Germline V gives CDR1 SGHTA, CDR2 FQGTGA. In nucleotides, the CDR3 is TGTGCCAGCAGCTCAACTAGCGGGGGAGGGAATGAGCAGTTCTTC. Its translation is CASSSTSGGGNEQFF.

V is TRBV10-3 and J is TRBJ2-5; 10 bases agree with TRBD2. V gave up 5 bases and J gave up 2 bases; unmatched junction bases: 2. The length of the CDR3 is 14 residues. CDR1 is ENHRY and CDR2 is SYGVKD in the germline V gene. The CDR3 sequence is CAISSGGGQETQYF. The CDR3 DNA reads TGTGCCATCAGTAGCGGGGGGGGACAAGAGACCCAGTACTTC.

The chain carries TRBV11-2 and TRBJ2-3; possible D gene TRBD2, 6 bases. Trimming shortened V by 5 bases and J by 2 bases, and 26 bases separated the two germline ends. CDR3 length: 19 amino acids. Germline-derived CDR1 and CDR2 are SGHAT and FQNNGV. The CDR3 coding sequence is TGTGCCAGCAGCCACCTCCAGGGACTTCTTACTCTAGACACAGATACGCAGTATTTT. Translation gives CASSHLQGLLTLDTDTQYF.

The genes are TRBV7-9 and TRBJ2-7; tentative D call: TRBD2 (6 bases). V was cut by 5 bases and J by 0 bases, with 20 bases left in between. CDR3 length: 17 amino acids. CDR1 SEHNR and CDR2 FQNEAQ come from the germline V gene (reference sequence). In DNA form, the CDR3 reads TGTGCCAGCAGCAGCTGGGCCCAGGCGGGAAGCTCCTACGAGCAGTACTTC. The encoded protein is CASSSWAQAGSSYEQYF. Supplemented by reference TRBV7-9 and TRBJ2-7, the full variable domain reads DTGVSQNPRHKITKRGQNVTFRCDPISEHNRLYWYRQTLGQGPEFLTYFQNEAQLEKSRLLSDRFSAERPKGSFSTLEIQRTEQGDSAMYLCASSSWAQAGSSYEQYFGPGTRLTVT.

The V call is TRBV18, the J call TRBJ2-1; 8 nucleotides line up with TRBD2. J lost 12 bases, V lost 1 base, and 11 bases had no gene match. This CDR3 has 15 residues. Germline assignment: CDR1 KGHSH and CDR2 LQKENI. The chain's CDR3 is CASSPRPLAEGGQFF. CDR3 sequence (DNA): TGTGCCAGCTCACCACGACCACTAGCGGAGGGTGGGCAGTTCTTC.

The chain links TRBV19 to TRBJ2-1, with 11 nucleotides matching TRBD1. The length of the CDR3 is 16 residues. J was trimmed by 6 bases and V by 7 bases; bases with no gene match: 11. Germline V gene lookup returns CDR1 LNHDA and CDR2 SQIVND (reference sequence). The CDR3 loop is CASTSIGGTGGNEQFF. The CDR3 DNA sequence: TGTGCCAGTACCAGTATAGGGGGGACAGGGGGCAATGAGCAGTTCTTC. Full variable domain (missing parts from reference TRBV19 and TRBJ2-1): DGGITQSPKYLFRKEGQNVTLSCEQNLNHDAMYWYRQDPGQGLRLIYYSQIVNDFQKGDIAEGYSVSREKKESFPLTVTSAQKNPTAFYLCASTSIGGTGGNEQFFGPGTRLTVL.

This chain links TRBV29-1 with TRBJ2-1; D not resolved. Germline V lookup: CDR1 SQVTM, CDR2 ANQGSEA. There are 11 residues in the CDR3. Trimming took off 5 bases at V and 9 bases at J, with 11 bases between the two ends. Here the CDR3 reads CSVPTLFEQFF. DNA for the CDR3: TGCAGCGTTCCTACCCTCTTTGAGCAGTTCTTC.

The chain recombines TRBV5-1 with TRBJ2-5; a possible D gene is TRBD1 (6 bases). Germline CDR1 reads SGHRS; CDR2 reads YFSETQ. V was shortened by 0 bases and J by 1 base, with 7 bases between the two germline ends. The length of the CDR3 is 14 residues. CDR3 amino acids: CASSLGTAQETQYF. The CDR3 nucleotides read TGCGCCAGCAGCTTGGGGACAGCCCAAGAGACCCAGTACTTC. Full variable domain (outside the CDR3, taken from reference TRBV5-1 and TRBJ2-5): KAGVTQTPRYLIKTRGQQVTLSCSPISGHRSVSWYQQTPGQGLQFLFEYFSETQRNKGNFPGRFSGRQFSNSRSEMNVSTLELGDSALYLCASSLGTAQETQYFGPGTRLLVL.

This chain joins TRBV5-1 and TRBJ2-2; tentatively, D is TRBD2 (6 bases). The germline V gene has CDR1 SGHRS and CDR2 YFSETQ. Trimming left V 4 bases short and J 1 base short, with 14 bases between. The CDR3 sequence is 16 residues long. The CDR3 bases are TGCGCCAGCAGCACATCCCCAGCGGGGAACACCGGGGAGCTGTTTTTT. Translating gives CASSTSPAGNTGELFF.